Below, one T cell receptor beta chain is given with its context. This record comes from a study of blood T cell repertoires in COVID-19. Overall study context: COVID-19 samples from acute and convalescent phases originated in the United States, Italy and Spain. In each case, the material was cDNA or gDNA derived from T cells, B-cell-depleted T cells, or PBMCs.

It was during active infection that Seattle patients were enrolled and then longitudinally followed. V was clipped by 0 bases and J by 3 bases; unmatched bases: 3. The germline V gene has CDR1 SGDLS and CDR2 YYNGEE. CDR3 size: 15 residues. Authors' methods: Quantification of nucleated cells was approximated via reference gene primer amplification. Produced via immunoSEQ multiplex PCR; TCRdb's table is partial and in-frame only. V, J and clone size were drawn from that table, and D and trimming were deduced from the DNA. The table lists about 170,000 clones, 80% to 95% of them singletons. What was sequenced was peripheral blood. The chain joins TRBV9 to TRBJ2-1; 7 bases are a match to TRBD1. This clonotype originated in a young man with COVID-19, enrolled during active disease. The CDR3 nucleotides read TGTGCCAGCAGCGTAGTGGGGGACAGCTACAATGAGCAGTTCTTC. Residues: CASSVVGDSYNEQFF.